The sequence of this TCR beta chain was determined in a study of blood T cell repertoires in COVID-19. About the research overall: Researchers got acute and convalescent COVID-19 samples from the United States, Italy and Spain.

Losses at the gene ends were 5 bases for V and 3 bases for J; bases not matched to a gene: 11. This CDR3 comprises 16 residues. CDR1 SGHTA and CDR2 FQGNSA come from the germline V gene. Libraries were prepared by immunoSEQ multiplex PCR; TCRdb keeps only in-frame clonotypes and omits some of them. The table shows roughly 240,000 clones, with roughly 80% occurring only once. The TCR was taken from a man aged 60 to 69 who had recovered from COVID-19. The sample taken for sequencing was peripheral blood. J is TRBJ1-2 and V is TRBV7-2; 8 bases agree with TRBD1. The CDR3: CASSPSRTGRDYGYTF. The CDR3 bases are TGTGCCAGCAGCCCCAGCCGGACAGGGCGGGACTATGGCTACACCTTC.